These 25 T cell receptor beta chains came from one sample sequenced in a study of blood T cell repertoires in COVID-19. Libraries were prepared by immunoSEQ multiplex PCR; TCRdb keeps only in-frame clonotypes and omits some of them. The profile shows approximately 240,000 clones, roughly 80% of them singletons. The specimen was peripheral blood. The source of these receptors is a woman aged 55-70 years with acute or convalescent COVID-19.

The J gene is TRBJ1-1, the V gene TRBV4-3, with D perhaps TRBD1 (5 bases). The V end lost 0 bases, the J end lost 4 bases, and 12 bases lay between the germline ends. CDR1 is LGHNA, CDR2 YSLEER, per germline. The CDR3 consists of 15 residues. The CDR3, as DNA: TGCGCCAGCAGCCAAGAACCGGGGAGGGGCACTGAAGCTTTCTTT. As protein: CASSQEPGRGTEAFF.

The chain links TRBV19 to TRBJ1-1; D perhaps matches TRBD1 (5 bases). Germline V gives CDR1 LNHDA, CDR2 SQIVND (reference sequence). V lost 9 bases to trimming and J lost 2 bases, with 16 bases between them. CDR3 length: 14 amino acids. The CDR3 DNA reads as TGTGCCAGGAAAGACAGTGCGGCTAACACTGAAGCTTTCTTT. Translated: CARKDSAANTEAFF.

CDR3 loop: CASRTGLESYNEQFF. The DNA for the CDR3 is TGTGCCAGCAGAACGGGTTTAGAGTCCTACAATGAGCAGTTCTTC. The chain combines TRBV11-1 with TRBJ2-1; D ambiguous. Per germline, CDR1 SGHAT and CDR2 FQDESV (reference sequence). CDR3 length equals 15 residues. The V end was cut by 6 bases, the J end by 1 base, with 13 bases between.

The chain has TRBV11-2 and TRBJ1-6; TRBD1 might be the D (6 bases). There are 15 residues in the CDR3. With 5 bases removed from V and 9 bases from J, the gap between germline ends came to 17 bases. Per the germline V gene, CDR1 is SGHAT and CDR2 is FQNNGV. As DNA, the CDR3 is TGTGCCAGCAGCCCGGGCGGGGGGCAGGGTTCACCCCTCCACTTT. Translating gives CASSPGGGQGSPLHF.

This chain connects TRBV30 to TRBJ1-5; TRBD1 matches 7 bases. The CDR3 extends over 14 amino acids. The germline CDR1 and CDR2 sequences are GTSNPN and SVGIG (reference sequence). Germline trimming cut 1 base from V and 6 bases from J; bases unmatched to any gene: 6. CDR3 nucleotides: TGTGCCTGGAGTGATGGACAGGCTGGTCAGCCCCAGCATTTT. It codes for CAWSDGQAGQPQHF.

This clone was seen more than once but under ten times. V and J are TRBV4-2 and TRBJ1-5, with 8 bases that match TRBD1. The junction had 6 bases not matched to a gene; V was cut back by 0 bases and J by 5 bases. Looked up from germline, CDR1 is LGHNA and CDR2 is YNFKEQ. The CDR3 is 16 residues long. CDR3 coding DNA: TGTGCCAGCAGCCAAGATTCGGCAGGGGGCCATCAGCCCCAGCATTTT. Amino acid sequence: CASSQDSAGGHQPQHF.

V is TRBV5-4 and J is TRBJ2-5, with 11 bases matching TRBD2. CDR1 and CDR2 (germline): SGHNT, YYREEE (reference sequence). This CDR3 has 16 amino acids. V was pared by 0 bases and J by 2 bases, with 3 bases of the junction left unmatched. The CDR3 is CASSLVLAGGQETQYF. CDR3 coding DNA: TGTGCCAGCAGCTTGGTTCTAGCGGGGGGACAAGAGACCCAGTACTTC.

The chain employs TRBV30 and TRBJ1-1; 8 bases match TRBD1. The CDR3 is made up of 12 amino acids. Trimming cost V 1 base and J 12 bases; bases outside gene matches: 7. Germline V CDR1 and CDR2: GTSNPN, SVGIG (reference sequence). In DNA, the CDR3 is TGTGCCTGGAGTGGTCTGGACAGGGCACCTTTCTTT. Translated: CAWSGLDRAPFF.

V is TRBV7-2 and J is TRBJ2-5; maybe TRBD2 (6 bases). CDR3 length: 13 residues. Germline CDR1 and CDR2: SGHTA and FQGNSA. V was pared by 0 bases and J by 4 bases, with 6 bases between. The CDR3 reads CASSLAGGETQYF. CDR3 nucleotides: TGTGCCAGCAGCTTAGCCGGGGGAGAGACCCAGTACTTC.

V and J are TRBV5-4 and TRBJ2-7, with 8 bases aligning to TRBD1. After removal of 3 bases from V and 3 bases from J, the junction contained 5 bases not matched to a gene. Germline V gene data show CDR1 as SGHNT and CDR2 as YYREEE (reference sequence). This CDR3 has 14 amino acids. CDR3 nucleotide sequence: TGTGCCAGCAGCTCAACGGGACAGGACTACGAGCAGTACTTC. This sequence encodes CASSSTGQDYEQYF.

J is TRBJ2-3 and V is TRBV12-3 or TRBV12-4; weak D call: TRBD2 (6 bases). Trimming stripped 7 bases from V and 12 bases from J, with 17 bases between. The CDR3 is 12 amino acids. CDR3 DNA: TGTGCCAGCACCCCGGAGGGCTATGTTCAGTATTTT. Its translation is CASTPEGYVQYF.

The CDR3 loop reads CASSPPARGDTQYF. CDR3 coding DNA: TGTGCCAGCTCACCACCAGCAAGAGGAGATACGCAGTATTTT. V usage is TRBV18 and J usage is TRBJ2-3; D gene unclear. Trimming pared 0 bases from V and 5 bases from J, leaving 9 bases between. Germline V gene data show CDR1 as KGHSH and CDR2 as LQKENI. The CDR3 has 14 amino acids. Supplemented by reference TRBV18 and TRBJ2-3, the full variable domain reads NAGVMQNPRHLVRRRGQEARLRCSPMKGHSHVYWYRQLPEEGLKFMVYLQKENIIDESGMPKERFSAEFPKEGPSILRIQQVVRGDSAAYFCASSPPARGDTQYFGPGTRLTVL.

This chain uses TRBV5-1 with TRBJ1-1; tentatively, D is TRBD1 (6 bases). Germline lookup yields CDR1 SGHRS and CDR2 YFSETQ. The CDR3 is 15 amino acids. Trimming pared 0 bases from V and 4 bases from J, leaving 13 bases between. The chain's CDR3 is CASSLGTGFGTEAFF. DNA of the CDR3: TGCGCCAGCAGCTTGGGCACAGGGTTCGGCACTGAAGCTTTCTTT.

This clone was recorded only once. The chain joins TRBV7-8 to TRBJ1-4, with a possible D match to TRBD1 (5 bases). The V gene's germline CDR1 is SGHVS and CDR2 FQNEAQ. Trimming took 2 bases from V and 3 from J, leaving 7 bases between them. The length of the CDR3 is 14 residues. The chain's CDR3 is CASSLWGANEKLFF. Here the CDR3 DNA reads TGTGCCAGCAGCTTATGGGGGGCTAATGAAAAACTGTTTTTT. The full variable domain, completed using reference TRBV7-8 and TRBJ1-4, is GAGVSQSPRYKVAKRGQDVALRCDPISGHVSLFWYQQALGQGPEFLTYFQNEAQLDKSGLPSDRFFAERPEGSVSTLKIQRTQQEDSAVYLCASSLWGANEKLFFGSGTQLSVL.

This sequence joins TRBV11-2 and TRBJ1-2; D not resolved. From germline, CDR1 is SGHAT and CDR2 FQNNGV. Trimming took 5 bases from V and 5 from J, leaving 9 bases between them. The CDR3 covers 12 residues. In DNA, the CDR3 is TGTGCCAGCAGCCGCCGAGGGTATGGCTACACCTTC. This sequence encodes CASSRRGYGYTF.

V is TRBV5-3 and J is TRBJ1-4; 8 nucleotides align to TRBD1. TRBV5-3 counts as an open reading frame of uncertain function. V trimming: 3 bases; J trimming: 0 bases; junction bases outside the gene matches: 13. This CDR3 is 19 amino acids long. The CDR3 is CARSYPGQGQRATNEKLFF. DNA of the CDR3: TGTGCCAGAAGCTATCCAGGACAGGGCCAACGTGCAACTAATGAAAAACTGTTTTTT.

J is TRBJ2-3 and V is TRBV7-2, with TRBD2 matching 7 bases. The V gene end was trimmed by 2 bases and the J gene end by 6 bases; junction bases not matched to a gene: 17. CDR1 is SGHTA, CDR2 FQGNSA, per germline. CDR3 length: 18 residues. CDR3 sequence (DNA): TGTGCCAGCAGCTTATCGACTTCGGGGGGAGCCCTCGGGGATACGCAGTATTTT. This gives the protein CASSLSTSGGALGDTQYF.

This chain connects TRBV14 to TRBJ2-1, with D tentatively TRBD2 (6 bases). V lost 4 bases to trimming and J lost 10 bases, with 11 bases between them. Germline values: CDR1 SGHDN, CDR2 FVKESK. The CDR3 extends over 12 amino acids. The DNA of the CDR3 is TGTGCCAGCAGCCCCTTGGCGGGGGAGCAGTTCTTC. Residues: CASSPLAGEQFF.

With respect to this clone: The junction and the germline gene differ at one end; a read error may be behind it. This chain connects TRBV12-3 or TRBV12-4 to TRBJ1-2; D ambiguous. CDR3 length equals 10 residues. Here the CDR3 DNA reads TGTGCCAGCAGTTTAAAGTCGACAAGCTTC. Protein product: CASSLKSTSF.

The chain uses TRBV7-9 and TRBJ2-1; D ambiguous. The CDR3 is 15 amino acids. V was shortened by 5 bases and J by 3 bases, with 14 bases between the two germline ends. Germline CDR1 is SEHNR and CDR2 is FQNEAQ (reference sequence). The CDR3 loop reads CASSTLGPSYNEQFF. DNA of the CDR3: TGTGCCAGCAGCACTCTTGGGCCCAGCTACAATGAGCAGTTCTTC.

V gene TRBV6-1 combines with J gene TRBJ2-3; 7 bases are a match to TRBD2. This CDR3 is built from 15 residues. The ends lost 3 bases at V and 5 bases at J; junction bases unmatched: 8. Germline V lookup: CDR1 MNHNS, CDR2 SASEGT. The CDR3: CASSDGSGGLDTQYF. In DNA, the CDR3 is TGTGCCAGCAGTGACGGGTCGGGGGGTTTAGATACGCAGTATTTT.

The CDR3 DNA follows: TGTGCCAGCAGCCCGGCCCGGGACACCTGGTCTTGGGGATATGGCTACACCTTC. It yields the protein CASSPARDTWSWGYGYTF. The chain combines TRBV21-1 with TRBJ1-2; TRBD1, the table's D call, lacks a check against the DNA. TRBV21-1 is a pseudogene locus. CDR3 size: 18 residues.

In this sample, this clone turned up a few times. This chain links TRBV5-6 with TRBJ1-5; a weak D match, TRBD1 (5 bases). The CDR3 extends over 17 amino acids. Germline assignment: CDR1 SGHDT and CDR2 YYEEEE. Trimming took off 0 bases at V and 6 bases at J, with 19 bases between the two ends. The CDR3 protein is CASSLGTGDMYVQPQHF. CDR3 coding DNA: TGTGCCAGCAGCTTGGGAACAGGCGATATGTACGTTCAGCCCCAGCATTTT.

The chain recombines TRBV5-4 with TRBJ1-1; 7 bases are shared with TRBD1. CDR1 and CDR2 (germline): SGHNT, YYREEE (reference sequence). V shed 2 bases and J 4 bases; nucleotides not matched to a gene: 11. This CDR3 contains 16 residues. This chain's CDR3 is CASSLAKGGATTEAFF. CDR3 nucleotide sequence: TGTGCCAGCAGCTTAGCGAAAGGGGGCGCGACCACTGAAGCTTTCTTT.

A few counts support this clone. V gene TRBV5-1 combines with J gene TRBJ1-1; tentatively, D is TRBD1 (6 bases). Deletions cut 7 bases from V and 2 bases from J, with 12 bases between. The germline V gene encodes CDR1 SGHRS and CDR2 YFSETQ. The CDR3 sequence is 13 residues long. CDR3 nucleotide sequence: TGCGCCAGCCAACAGGGTCCAAACACTGAAGCTTTCTTT. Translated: CASQQGPNTEAFF.